This T cell receptor (beta chain) came from a study of CXCR3-negative and CXCR3-positive naive CD8 T cells (dated by TCRdb to the late 2010s). About the study as a whole: Approximately 130 million TRB reads were obtained in total, roughly 1.5 +/- 0.3 million reads per library. Data from 11 donors, pooled across two independent experiments, went into the diversity and physicochemical repertoire analyses. TRBV-TRBJ cluster analysis included naive subsets from roughly 5 donors and memory cells from 3 donors. What the study reported, not specific to this receptor: Because surface CD5, which has been linked to self-reactivity in mice, was comparable between naive subsets, TCR interaction strength was also inferred from TRB CDR3 physicochemical properties. Compared with CXCR3-negative naive cells, CXCR3-positive naive cells had TRB CDR3s with higher hydrophobicity (lower Kidera factor 4), lower energy, and higher strength and volume indices. Comparably high repertoire diversity was found in both naive subsets, whereas much lower repertoire diversity was found in memory CD8+ T cells. Naive CXCR3-negative and CXCR3-positive cells from the same donor showed similar TRBV-TRBJ usage, whereas memory cells showed distinct patterns. Freshly isolated PBMCs were used for most assays because CXCR3 expression went down partially after cryopreservation.

Of note for this clonotype: Its target antigen remains unknown.

Instrument on record: NextSeq 550. The Human TCR Profiling Kit (MiLaboratory) was used to make UMI-labeled 5' RACE TRB cDNA libraries. The full amount of extracted RNA was used for cDNA synthesis, and the full amount of resulting cDNA was used for PCR amplification. The libraries were made side by side, with each library going through the same number of PCR cycles. The study's processing was this. With a requirement of at least two reads per UMI, MIGEC and MiXCR extracted about 52,000 +/- 9,100 unique UMI-labeled TRB cDNA molecules per library. On average, approximately 40,000 +/- 10,000 functional in-frame TRB CDR3 nucleotide clonotypes lacking stop codons were found per library. After downsampling to 5000 UMI-labeled TRB molecules per sample, diversity metrics such as normalized Shannon-Wiener and Chao1 were calculated in VDJtools. VDJtools computed clonotype-size-weighted physicochemical properties of the central five CDR3 residues: interaction energy, strength, volume and Kidera factor 4. The reads went through TCRdb reprocessing, and each CDR3 protein sequence gets one entry with no DNA. The V and J calls were determined by TCRdb, not by the authors. This specimen's table enumerates approximately 83,000 distinct CDR3 sequences. Over 1.5% of the sample belongs to the ten largest clones.

The CDR3 measures 16 amino acids from cysteine to phenylalanine. No DNA is listed. CDR1 and CDR2 are read off the germline V gene (reference sequence) as SEHNR and FQNEAQ. For each CD8+ T cell subset, flow sorting was done in triplicate, and about 300,000 cells per subset went directly into RLT lysis buffer. Naive CD8+ T cells were defined stringently as CD45RO-CCR7+CD27+CD95- to exclude memory contaminants. Peripheral blood mononuclear cells were isolated from buffy coats by standard density gradient centrifugation. A FACSAria III was used to flow-sort naive CXCR3-negative and CXCR3-positive CD8+ T cells. Total RNA was extracted from sorted cells with an RNeasy Mini Kit.

Recombination joined TRBV7-9 with TRBJ2-1; TCRdb's D call of TRBD2 is untestable without DNA. Sequenced sample: naive CXCR3- CD8+ T cells from blood. The cell subset or site label here, explained by the study, means: CD45RO-CCR7+CD27+CD95- naive CD8+ T cells lacking CXCR3 (TNR3-). This TCR derives from a human donor in good health. Some clones in this sample may be carry-over from other donors' samples. The CDR3 has the sequence CASSHTGLAGHNEQFF.